This T cell receptor (beta chain) was identified in a study of PD-L1 blockade in urothelial cancer. Regarding time point: pretreatment peripheral blood. Germline CDR1 is SGHRS and CDR2 is YFSETQ. The V and J ends lost 0 bases and 3 bases respectively, with 9 bases between them. The CDR3 loop spans 14 amino acids. The assay was immunoSEQ multiplex PCR, and TCRdb's table has in-frame clones only and misses some. The sample shows 40,000 to 60,000 clones, around 84% of them seen only once. The genes are TRBV5-1 and TRBJ1-2, with D possibly TRBD1 on 6 matching bases. The sequences come from PBMCs, collected around atezolizumab (anti-PD-L1) treatment. The TCR sequence derives from a man aged 70-80 years with urothelial cancer. The CDR3 DNA follows: TGCGCCAGCAGCTTGGAGGACAGATACTATGGCTACACCTTC. As protein: CASSLEDRYYGYTF.